These 21 T cell receptor beta chains came from one sample sequenced in a study of blood T cell repertoires in COVID-19. Sequencing was performed with immunoSEQ multiplex PCR; in TCRdb, only in-frame clones are kept and a portion is missing. The sample consists of about 130,000 clones, around 85% of them appearing once. The sequenced sample consisted of peripheral blood. Source of these receptors: a woman older than 75 with COVID-19, enrolled during active disease.

The J gene is TRBJ2-7, the V gene TRBV28; TRBD1 matches 7 bases. This CDR3 comprises 15 residues. V dropped 7 bases and J dropped 0; count of bases not matched to a gene: 9. From germline, CDR1 is MDHEN and CDR2 SYDVKM. As DNA, the CDR3 is TGTGCCAGCACCGGCGACAGGGCTGACTCCTACGAGCAGTACTTC. Protein product: CASTGDRADSYEQYF.

The chain joins TRBV7-2 to TRBJ2-7; D is unresolved. Trimming stripped 3 bases from V and 7 bases from J, with 10 bases between. The CDR3 is 12 amino acids. Germline assignment: CDR1 SGHTA and CDR2 FQGNSA. The CDR3 DNA sequence: TGTGCCAGCAGCTTTTCAATGACTGAGCAGTACTTC. This codes for CASSFSMTEQYF.

Notes on this clone: Other nucleotide sequences in the sample specify the same CDR3. The rearrangement joins TRBV7-2 to TRBJ2-7; D gene uncertain. Germline V lookup: CDR1 SGHTA, CDR2 FQGNSA. The CDR3 is 14 amino acids. With 1 base removed from V and 2 bases from J, the gap between germline ends came to 9 bases. CDR3: CASSLVGTTYEQYF. CDR3 coding DNA: TGTGCCAGCAGCTTAGTAGGTACTACCTACGAGCAGTACTTC.

The rearrangement links TRBV7-2 to TRBJ1-3, with 10 bases aligning to TRBD1. V gave up 7 bases and J gave up 2 bases; unmatched junction bases: 5. CDR1 and CDR2 from the germline V gene are SGHTA and FQGNSA. The CDR3 has 15 residues. This CDR3 is CASTRQGAPGNTIYF. The CDR3 bases are TGTGCCAGCACCCGACAGGGGGCGCCTGGAAACACCATATATTTT.

This clone has just one count. V gene TRBV3-1 (or the pseudogene TRBV3-2) combines with J gene TRBJ1-1, with D perhaps TRBD1 (5 bases). The CDR3 runs to 17 residues. CDR1 LGHDT and CDR2 YNNKEL come from the germline V gene (reference sequence). Trimming took off 3 bases at V and 2 bases at J, with 19 bases between the two ends. Here the CDR3 reads CASSHLRRSGQNTEAFF. For the CDR3, the DNA is TGTGCCAGCAGCCATCTAAGGCGGTCAGGACAAAACACTGAAGCTTTCTTT.

The J gene is TRBJ1-1, the V gene TRBV28, with 8 bases that match TRBD1. Germline V gives CDR1 MDHEN, CDR2 SYDVKM. The J segment lost 4 bases and the V segment lost 5 bases, leaving 12 bases of the junction unmatched. This CDR3 has 16 residues. The DNA for the CDR3 is TGTGCCAGCAGTGCGCCTGGGACAGGCAGTGCCACTGAAGCTTTCTTT. Translating it yields CASSAPGTGSATEAFF. Full variable domain (missing parts from reference TRBV28 and TRBJ1-1): DVKVTQSSRYLVKRTGEKVFLECVQDMDHENMFWYRQDPGLGLRLIYFSYDVKMKEKGDIPEGYSVSREKKERFSLILESASTNQTSMYLCASSAPGTGSATEAFFGQGTRLTVV.

The chain has TRBV11-2 and TRBJ1-1, with 10 bases identical to TRBD1. The CDR3 contains 14 residues. Germline loops: CDR1 SGHAT, CDR2 FQNNGV. V gave up 5 bases and J gave up 8 bases; unmatched junction bases: 8. CDR3 bases: TGTGCCAGCAGCCCTATGACAGGGGGCATGGAAGCTTTCTTT. Protein: CASSPMTGGMEAFF.

The chain carries TRBV6-5 and TRBJ1-2; TRBD1 might be the D (5 bases). Germline loops: CDR1 MNHEY, CDR2 SVGAGI. This CDR3 spans 14 amino acids. V dropped 2 bases and J dropped 5 bases, with 12 bases sitting between them. The CDR3 here is CASSYLDSTYGYTF. The CDR3 nucleotides read TGTGCCAGCAGTTACCTTGACAGCACTTATGGCTACACCTTC.

This clone has more than one count but fewer than ten. V gene TRBV7-2 combines with J gene TRBJ2-2; 7 bases match TRBD1. Losses at the gene ends were 2 bases for V and 0 bases for J; bases not matched to a gene: 0. The CDR3 contains 15 residues. CDR1 is SGHTA, CDR2 FQGNSA, per germline. This CDR3 reads CASSLQGANTGELFF. The CDR3 DNA reads as TGTGCCAGCAGCTTACAGGGGGCGAACACCGGGGAGCTGTTTTTT. Combining the CDR3 with reference TRBV7-2 and TRBJ2-2 gives the whole variable domain GAGVSQSPSNKVTEKGKDVELRCDPISGHTALYWYRQSLGQGLEFLIYFQGNSAPDKSGLPSDRFSAERTGGSVSTLTIQRTQQEDSAVYLCASSLQGANTGELFFGEGSRLTVL.

The chain has TRBV7-2 and TRBJ2-7; TRBD2 matches 8 bases. The germline V gene has CDR1 SGHTA and CDR2 FQGNSA. The CDR3 has 13 amino acids. The trim removed 5 bases at V and 6 bases at J, leaving 6 bases unmatched. The CDR3 nucleotides read TGTGCCAGCAGCCCGACTAGCGTGGGCGAGCAGTACTTC. Its translation is CASSPTSVGEQYF.

This clone was recorded only once. The rearrangement links TRBV12-5 to TRBJ1-5, with a weak D call TRBD1 (5 bases). Per germline, CDR1 LGHNT and CDR2 FRNRAP. Between the trimmed V and J ends, which lost 4 bases and 9 bases, there was a span of 13 bases. The CDR3 is 13 residues long. CDR3 amino acids: CASGSGVGRPQHF. The CDR3 DNA reads as TGTGCTAGTGGTTCGGGGGTAGGAAGGCCCCAGCATTTT.

The rearrangement uses TRBV5-6 and TRBJ1-2; TRBD1 agrees at 9 bases. Germline V gives CDR1 SGHDT, CDR2 YYEEEE. The length of the CDR3 is 15 residues. The J segment lost 6 bases and the V segment lost 4 bases, leaving 10 bases of the junction unmatched. CDR3 bases: TGTGCCAGCAGCGATCTCAAGGACAGGGGACATGGCTACACCTTC. It encodes CASSDLKDRGHGYTF.

The CDR3: CASSLEGQSPLHF. The CDR3 DNA follows: TGTGCCAGCAGTTTGGAGGGGCAGTCACCCCTCCACTTT. The chain couples TRBV12-3 or TRBV12-4 to TRBJ1-6, with D perhaps TRBD1 (5 bases). V was pared by 3 bases and J by 10 bases, with 10 bases between. The CDR3 contains 13 residues.

The V call is TRBV4-1, the J call TRBJ1-1; TRBD1 matches 8 bases. The CDR3 sequence is 14 residues long. The junction had 3 bases not matched to a gene; V was cut back by 2 bases and J by 4 bases. Germline assignment: CDR1 MGHRA and CDR2 YSYEKL. This chain's CDR3 is CASSQPGTGTEAFF. The CDR3 DNA is TGCGCCAGCAGCCAACCCGGGACAGGCACTGAAGCTTTCTTT.

This chain connects TRBV20-1 to TRBJ2-7; TRBD2 matches 12 bases. The CDR3 has 14 residues. Trimming at V came to 3 bases and at J to 6 bases, leaving 6 bases not matched to a gene. Germline-derived CDR1 and CDR2 are DFQATT and SNEGSKA (reference sequence). The CDR3 is CSASSSGRAVEQYF. The CDR3 DNA reads TGCAGTGCTAGTTCTAGCGGGAGGGCCGTCGAGCAGTACTTC.

V is TRBV9 and J is TRBJ1-6; D perhaps matches TRBD1 (6 bases). Between the trimmed V and J ends, which lost 4 bases and 10 bases, there was a span of 15 bases. CDR3 length: 14 amino acids. Germline lookup yields CDR1 SGDLS and CDR2 YYNGEE. Here the CDR3 reads CASSPQQGNSPLHF. CDR3 DNA sequence: TGTGCCAGCAGCCCGCAACAGGGAAACTCACCCCTCCACTTT.

The rearrangement joins TRBV27 to TRBJ1-4, with a weak D call TRBD1 (5 bases). V lost 2 bases, J lost 5 bases, and 9 bases lay in between. This CDR3 is 14 amino acids long. CDR1 MNHEY and CDR2 SMNVEV come from the germline V gene (reference sequence). The CDR3 loop reads CASSLQGANEKLFF. In nucleotides, the CDR3 is TGTGCCAGCAGTTTACAGGGCGCGAATGAAAAACTGTTTTTT.

The V and J genes are TRBV10-3 and TRBJ2-7; D not resolved. This CDR3 has 13 residues. Germline CDR1 ENHRY, CDR2 SYGVKD. V gave up 1 base and J gave up 6 bases, with 10 bases separating them. This CDR3 is CAISEYGPVEQYF. For the CDR3, the DNA is TGTGCCATCAGTGAGTATGGGCCGGTCGAGCAGTACTTC.

The rearrangement links TRBV27 to TRBJ1-1; D possibly corresponds to TRBD1 (5 bases). The CDR3 has 17 amino acids. Germline CDR1 reads MNHEY; CDR2 reads SMNVEV (reference sequence). V was pared by 5 bases and J by 1 base, with 20 bases between. The chain's CDR3 is CASSPKGRGHGNTEAFF. CDR3 sequence (DNA): TGTGCCAGCAGTCCAAAAGGTAGGGGCCATGGGAACACTGAAGCTTTCTTT.

This chain connects TRBV3-1 (or the pseudogene TRBV3-2) to TRBJ2-1, with 7 bases identical to TRBD2. Germline assignment: CDR1 LGHDT and CDR2 YNNKEL (reference sequence). Losses at the gene ends were 1 base for V and 4 bases for J; bases not matched to a gene: 4. The CDR3 totals 15 residues. The CDR3 DNA follows: TGTGCCAGCAGCCAAGGACCTAGCGGATACAATGAGCAGTTCTTC. Translated, it gives CASSQGPSGYNEQFF.

The rearrangement uses TRBV9 and TRBJ2-1; 13 nucleotides agree with TRBD2. This CDR3 is 20 amino acids long. V shed 2 bases, J shed 4 bases, and the junction held 15 bases outside the gene matches. Germline V gives CDR1 SGDLS, CDR2 YYNGEE. CDR3: CASSVSSLAGGDDLYNEQFF. The CDR3 nucleotides read TGTGCCAGCAGCGTGTCCTCACTAGCGGGAGGGGACGATCTTTACAATGAGCAGTTCTTC.